This is a list of T cell receptor beta chains from one sample in a study of T cell responses to AZD1222 COVID-19 vaccine. The assay was immunoSEQ multiplex PCR, and TCRdb's table has in-frame clones only and misses some. The repertoire holds roughly 86,000 clones, with 75% to 90% as singletons. The input for sequencing was peripheral blood, taken 28 days after the second AZD1222 dose. These TCRs come from an adult who received the AZD1222 COVID-19 vaccine. Each CDR3 is given with its conserved first and last residue. The order of the fields is clone size, J gene, D gene, V gene, CDR3 protein, CDR3 DNA. The D gene is left open where the match is weak. Expanded clones get a size class; other rows say once, few or many, or leave the size out.

clone_size: .; j_call: TRBJ2-7; d_call: TRBD1; v_call: TRBV3-1/TRBV3-2; cdr3_aa: CASSFGQGGSYEQYF; cdr3_nt: TGTGCCAGCAGCTTCGGACAGGGGGGCTCCTACGAGCAGTACTTC
clone_size: .; j_call: TRBJ2-1; d_call: .; v_call: TRBV27; cdr3_aa: CASSLSVGGYNEQFF; cdr3_nt: TGTGCCAGCAGTTTATCGGTGGGGGGCTACAATGAGCAGTTCTTC
clone_size: .; j_call: TRBJ1-5; d_call: TRBD1; v_call: TRBV7-2; cdr3_aa: CASSERTGQGQPQHF; cdr3_nt: TGTGCCAGCAGCGAAAGGACGGGACAGGGACAGCCCCAGCATTTT
clone_size: .; j_call: TRBJ1-4; d_call: TRBD1; v_call: TRBV5-1; cdr3_aa: CASSSGTGQEKLFF; cdr3_nt: TGCGCCAGCAGCTCAGGGACAGGGCAGGAAAAACTGTTTTTT
clone_size: .; j_call: TRBJ1-6; d_call: .; v_call: TRBV27; cdr3_aa: CASSDLVYNSPLHF; cdr3_nt: TGTGCCAGCAGTGATCTAGTCTATAATTCACCCCTCCACTTT
clone_size: .; j_call: TRBJ2-7; d_call: TRBD1; v_call: TRBV2; cdr3_aa: CASSDHQLQGDYEQYF; cdr3_nt: TGTGCCAGCAGTGACCACCAACTCCAGGGGGACTACGAGCAGTACTTC
clone_size: .; j_call: TRBJ1-6; d_call: .; v_call: TRBV7-2; cdr3_aa: CASSLTSGASSPLHF; cdr3_nt: TGTGCCAGCAGCCTCACTTCGGGGGCAAGCTCACCCCTCCACTTT
clone_size: .; j_call: TRBJ2-1; d_call: TRBD2; v_call: TRBV5-4; cdr3_aa: CASSLGGLAGADEQFF; cdr3_nt: TGTGCCAGCAGCTTGGGGGGACTAGCGGGAGCGGATGAGCAGTTCTTC
clone_size: once; j_call: TRBJ1-4; d_call: .; v_call: TRBV6-5; cdr3_aa: CASRAGTEGKLFF; cdr3_nt: TGTGCCAGCAGAGCCGGGACCGAGGGAAAACTGTTTTTT
clone_size: .; j_call: TRBJ2-3; d_call: TRBD1; v_call: TRBV7-7; cdr3_aa: CASSRGEFRTGTHTDTQYF; cdr3_nt: TGTGCTAGCAGCCGGGGAGAGTTCCGGACAGGGACACACACAGATACGCAGTATTTT
clone_size: .; j_call: TRBJ2-3; d_call: TRBD2; v_call: TRBV4-2; cdr3_aa: CASSQGSRLAGISGDTDTQYF; cdr3_nt: TGTGCCAGCAGCCAAGGAAGTCGACTAGCGGGAATATCTGGGGACACAGATACGCAGTATTTT
clone_size: once; j_call: TRBJ2-1; d_call: TRBD1; v_call: TRBV3-1/TRBV3-2; cdr3_aa: CASSLMPAGQGVNEQFF; cdr3_nt: TGTGCCAGCAGCCTTATGCCCGCGGGACAGGGGGTCAATGAGCAGTTCTTC
clone_size: .; j_call: TRBJ1-5; d_call: TRBD1; v_call: TRBV19; cdr3_aa: CASTLWAGGSQPQHF; cdr3_nt: TGTGCCAGTACCCTTTGGGCAGGGGGCTCTCAGCCCCAGCATTTT
clone_size: once; j_call: TRBJ2-7; d_call: .; v_call: TRBV19; cdr3_aa: CASSSTGIKAYEQYF; cdr3_nt: TGTGCCAGTAGTTCAACAGGGATTAAGGCCTACGAGCAGTACTTC
clone_size: .; j_call: TRBJ2-3; d_call: TRBD2; v_call: TRBV13; cdr3_aa: CASSSTSGYTDTQYF; cdr3_nt: TGTGCCAGCAGCTCGACTAGCGGGTACACAGATACGCAGTATTTT
clone_size: .; j_call: TRBJ2-2; d_call: TRBD2; v_call: TRBV4-3; cdr3_aa: CASRPRSGGRAGELFF; cdr3_nt: TGCGCCAGCAGACCCAGGTCAGGCGGGAGGGCCGGGGAGCTGTTTTTT
clone_size: .; j_call: TRBJ2-3; d_call: .; v_call: TRBV28; cdr3_aa: CASSSGRISTDTQYF; cdr3_nt: TGTGCCAGCAGTAGTGGGCGGATAAGCACAGATACGCAGTATTTT
clone_size: .; j_call: TRBJ1-2; d_call: .; v_call: TRBV19; cdr3_aa: CASEQRTRPSYGYTF; cdr3_nt: TGTGCCAGCGAACAGCGGACACGCCCTAGCTATGGCTACACCTTC
clone_size: .; j_call: TRBJ2-7; d_call: .; v_call: TRBV27; cdr3_aa: CASSPHPYEQYF; cdr3_nt: TGTGCCAGCAGTCCTCACCCCTACGAGCAGTACTTC
clone_size: .; j_call: TRBJ2-5; d_call: TRBD1; v_call: TRBV19; cdr3_aa: CASSPWTGSRETQYF; cdr3_nt: TGTGCCAGTAGTCCCTGGACAGGGTCAAGAGAGACCCAGTACTTC
clone_size: .; j_call: TRBJ1-4; d_call: .; v_call: TRBV4-3; cdr3_aa: CASSQDGTRDEKLFF; cdr3_nt: TGCGCCAGCAGCCAAGACGGGACGCGGGATGAAAAACTGTTTTTT
clone_size: few; j_call: TRBJ1-4; d_call: TRBD1; v_call: TRBV3-1/TRBV3-2; cdr3_aa: CASSQAGQGSNEKLFF; cdr3_nt: TGTGCCAGCAGCCAAGCCGGACAGGGATCTAATGAAAAACTGTTTTTT
clone_size: .; j_call: TRBJ2-3; d_call: TRBD2; v_call: TRBV4-2; cdr3_aa: CASSQALGGSTDTQYF; cdr3_nt: TGTGCCAGCAGCCAAGCCTTGGGGGGGTCCACAGATACGCAGTATTTT
clone_size: .; j_call: TRBJ2-1; d_call: TRBD2; v_call: TRBV7-3; cdr3_aa: CASSLTALAGNEQFF; cdr3_nt: TGTGCCAGCAGCTTAACGGCTCTAGCGGGCAATGAGCAGTTCTTC
clone_size: .; j_call: TRBJ1-4; d_call: .; v_call: TRBV6-5; cdr3_aa: CASSYRGGDEKLFF; cdr3_nt: TGTGCCAGCAGTTACAGGGGGGGGGATGAAAAACTGTTTTTT
clone_size: .; j_call: TRBJ2-3; d_call: .; v_call: TRBV7-9; cdr3_aa: CASSSPVGTDTQYF; cdr3_nt: TGTGCCAGCAGCAGCCCCGTCGGGACAGATACGCAGTATTTT
clone_size: .; j_call: TRBJ2-2; d_call: TRBD2; v_call: TRBV6-4; cdr3_aa: CASSPLAGTTNTGELFF; cdr3_nt: TGTGCCAGCAGTCCACTAGCGGGGACCACGAACACCGGGGAGCTGTTTTTT
clone_size: .; j_call: TRBJ2-3; d_call: .; v_call: TRBV10-3; cdr3_aa: CAISLDRRTDTQYF; cdr3_nt: TGTGCCATCAGTTTGGACAGACGCACAGATACGCAGTATTTT
clone_size: few; j_call: TRBJ2-5; d_call: TRBD2; v_call: TRBV9; cdr3_aa: CASSPGGGPGNAQYF; cdr3_nt: TGTGCCAGCAGCCCTGGCGGGGGACCAGGAAATGCCCAGTACTTC
clone_size: .; j_call: TRBJ2-5; d_call: TRBD2; v_call: TRBV5-1; cdr3_aa: CASSLTTGGRGTQYF; cdr3_nt: TGCGCCAGCAGCTTGACGACGGGAGGGCGGGGGACCCAGTACTTC
clone_size: .; j_call: TRBJ2-2; d_call: .; v_call: TRBV19; cdr3_aa: CASSILGPGELFF; cdr3_nt: TGTGCCAGTAGTATTCTGGGCCCCGGGGAGCTGTTTTTT
clone_size: .; j_call: TRBJ1-2; d_call: .; v_call: TRBV6-1; cdr3_aa: CASSEGGYGYTF; cdr3_nt: TGTGCCAGCAGTGAAGGAGGGTATGGCTACACCTTC
clone_size: .; j_call: TRBJ2-1; d_call: TRBD1; v_call: TRBV6-5; cdr3_aa: CASSSEPGQGTQQFF; cdr3_nt: TGTGCCAGCAGTTCCGAACCGGGACAGGGGACGCAGCAGTTCTTC
clone_size: .; j_call: TRBJ2-2; d_call: TRBD2; v_call: TRBV6-5; cdr3_aa: CASSGGMDTGELFF; cdr3_nt: TGTGCCAGCTCGGGAGGGATGGACACCGGGGAGCTGTTTTTT
clone_size: .; j_call: TRBJ2-7; d_call: .; v_call: TRBV27; cdr3_aa: CASSMEGPLSEQYF; cdr3_nt: TGTGCCAGCAGCATGGAGGGCCCGCTTTCCGAGCAGTACTTC
clone_size: few; j_call: TRBJ2-7; d_call: .; v_call: TRBV11-2; cdr3_aa: CASSLQTAYEQYF; cdr3_nt: TGTGCCAGCAGCTTACAGACGGCGTACGAGCAGTACTTC
clone_size: .; j_call: TRBJ1-6; d_call: TRBD1; v_call: TRBV27; cdr3_aa: CASSLSRRGDNSPLHF; cdr3_nt: TGTGCCAGCAGTTTATCTCGCAGGGGGGATAATTCACCCCTCCACTTT
clone_size: .; j_call: TRBJ1-2; d_call: .; v_call: TRBV5-1; cdr3_aa: CASSLIQPNYGYTF; cdr3_nt: TGCGCCAGCAGCTTAATACAGCCTAACTATGGCTACACCTTC
clone_size: .; j_call: TRBJ1-4; d_call: TRBD1; v_call: TRBV10-3; cdr3_aa: CAIGGQQNEKLFF; cdr3_nt: TGTGCCATCGGGGGACAGCAAAATGAAAAACTGTTTTTT
clone_size: .; j_call: TRBJ1-3; d_call: TRBD1; v_call: TRBV5-6; cdr3_aa: CASSHRDRGNTIYF; cdr3_nt: TGTGCCAGCAGCCACAGGGACAGGGGAAACACCATATATTTT
clone_size: .; j_call: TRBJ2-5; d_call: .; v_call: TRBV6-5; cdr3_aa: CASRKDGVEGTQYF; cdr3_nt: TGTGCCAGCAGGAAAGATGGGGTGGAGGGGACCCAGTACTTC
clone_size: once; j_call: TRBJ2-1; d_call: .; v_call: TRBV4-3; cdr3_aa: CASSQGRAWNNEQFF; cdr3_nt: TGCGCCAGCAGCCAGGGGCGGGCTTGGAACAATGAGCAGTTCTTC
clone_size: .; j_call: TRBJ1-5; d_call: TRBD1; v_call: TRBV27; cdr3_aa: CASSSTGVINQPQHF; cdr3_nt: TGTGCCAGCAGTTCCACAGGGGTAATTAATCAGCCCCAGCATTTT
clone_size: .; j_call: TRBJ1-1; d_call: .; v_call: TRBV7-6; cdr3_aa: CASSSRLNTEAFF; cdr3_nt: TGTGCCAGCAGCTCCAGGTTGAACACTGAAGCTTTCTTT
clone_size: few; j_call: TRBJ1-5; d_call: .; v_call: TRBV10-3; cdr3_aa: CAISESYQPQHF; cdr3_nt: TGTGCCATCAGTGAGTCGTATCAGCCCCAGCATTTT
clone_size: once; j_call: TRBJ2-5; d_call: TRBD2; v_call: TRBV5-1; cdr3_aa: CASSSPTSGAETQYF; cdr3_nt: TGCGCCAGCAGCTCCCCGACTAGCGGGGCAGAGACCCAGTACTTC
clone_size: .; j_call: TRBJ2-3; d_call: TRBD1; v_call: TRBV27; cdr3_aa: CASSHLLRQGGTDTQYF; cdr3_nt: TGTGCCAGCAGTCACCTTCTAAGACAGGGGGGCACAGATACGCAGTATTTT
clone_size: .; j_call: TRBJ2-1; d_call: .; v_call: TRBV19; cdr3_aa: CASSTRVGANEQFF; cdr3_nt: TGTGCCAGTAGTACGCGGGTGGGGGCGAATGAGCAGTTCTTC
clone_size: .; j_call: TRBJ1-2; d_call: .; v_call: TRBV9; cdr3_aa: CASSVSSGNYGYTF; cdr3_nt: TGTGCCAGCAGCGTAAGTTCTGGGAACTATGGCTACACCTTC
clone_size: .; j_call: TRBJ1-1; d_call: .; v_call: TRBV6-5; cdr3_aa: CASTAGVVTEAFF; cdr3_nt: TGTGCCAGCACCGCGGGGGTGGTCACTGAAGCTTTCTTT
clone_size: .; j_call: TRBJ1-6; d_call: TRBD1; v_call: TRBV11-2; cdr3_aa: CASSLWDSNNSPLHF; cdr3_nt: TGTGCCAGCAGCTTATGGGACAGCAATAATTCACCCCTCCACTTT
clone_size: .; j_call: TRBJ2-2; d_call: .; v_call: TRBV29-1; cdr3_aa: CSVVNTGELFF; cdr3_nt: TGCAGCGTTGTAAACACCGGGGAGCTGTTTTTT
clone_size: .; j_call: TRBJ2-5; d_call: TRBD1; v_call: TRBV5-6; cdr3_aa: CASSPWTGGVQYF; cdr3_nt: TGTGCCAGCAGCCCGTGGACAGGGGGCGTCCAGTACTTC
clone_size: .; j_call: TRBJ1-5; d_call: .; v_call: TRBV9; cdr3_aa: CASSETGRSNQPQHF; cdr3_nt: TGTGCCAGCAGCGAAACGGGAAGGAGCAATCAGCCCCAGCATTTT
clone_size: once; j_call: TRBJ1-2; d_call: .; v_call: TRBV30; cdr3_aa: CALGGVNNYGYTF; cdr3_nt: TGTGCCCTCGGGGGGGTGAATAACTATGGCTACACCTTC